This TCR beta chain came from a study of glioma-infiltrating T cells. A remark on this clonotype: Its cognate antigen is unknown.

The study, taken as a whole, reports: Tissue and blood shared very few CDR3 sequences. Gliomas, especially low-grade, showed above-expected tissue-blood divergence; non-neoplastic patients showed below.

The CDR3 contains 15 residues. After removal of 9 bases from V and 4 bases from J, the junction contained 9 bases not matched to a gene. Germline V gene lookup returns CDR1 WSHSY and CDR2 SAAADI. TCR alpha and beta CDR3 regions were amplified from RNA using iRepertoire nested multiplex PCR. One-step reverse transcription and amplification started from approximately 100-400 ng of tissue mRNA or PBMC total RNA. TCRdb re-derived calls from the multiplex PCR reads in MiXCR, one entry per CDR3 protein. The table shows approximately 120,000 distinct CDR3 sequences, with under 30% occurring only once. The TCR comes from a human donor with low-grade glioma or glioblastoma, undergoing nonglioma brain surgery, or in good health (not recorded which). J is TRBJ2-2 and V is TRBV10-2; 9 bases map to TRBD1. Sequences were obtained from glioma tissue, nonneoplastic brain tissue, or PBMCs (not recorded which). CDR3 sequence (DNA): TGCGCCAGTTCTAACAGGGGGCTGGGCACCGGGGAGCTGTTTTTT. It codes for CASSNRGLGTGELFF.